This record concerns one TCR beta chain sequence. The antigen remains undetermined. The record originates from a study of radiation and T cells in renal cell carcinoma. Study-level results: In blood, top tumor clones expanded by 2 weeks, shrinking by 4.

V was clipped by 6 bases and J by 8 bases, with 20 bases between them. CDR3 length equals 15 residues. Germline CDR1 reads LNHNV; CDR2 reads YYDKDF (reference sequence). The protocol was immunoSEQ multiplex PCR, while the TCRdb copy is restricted to in-frame clones and leaves out a portion. The repertoire holds about 64,000 clones, with about 80% as singletons. Time point of the sample: blood 4 weeks post-SBRT, at nephrectomy. Stated treatment: 15 Gy SBRT to primary tumor, nephrectomy 4 weeks later. Nephrectomy followed 15 Gy stereotactic body radiation by 4 weeks. The TCR comes from a man in his sixties with renal cell carcinoma. The sequences come from blood, collected from a patient whose treatment included radiotherapy and nephrectomy. The chain links TRBV15 to TRBJ1-3, with D tentatively TRBD1 (5 bases). CDR3 sequence (DNA): TGTGCCACCAGAGATCCTAAGCAGGGTACGGACACCATATATTTT. Translating it yields CATRDPKQGTDTIYF.